This TCR beta chain stems from a study of shared clonotypes between healthy human individuals. Method: immunoSEQ multiplex PCR; TCRdb's copy keeps in-frame clones and lacks some. This table holds about 180,000 clones, 80% to 95% found once. V was trimmed by 0 bases and J by 1 base, leaving 18 bases between them. The length of the CDR3 is 18 residues. From germline, CDR1 is MGHDK and CDR2 SYGVNS. This clonotype originated in a woman in her 30s in good health. The chain recombines TRBV25-1 with TRBJ1-2; the D gene is possibly TRBD1 (5 bases). Sequencing used naive CD4+ T cells sorted from blood. Subset noted: CD45RA+ positively selected. The CDR3 region is CASSEYRAGSRGNYGYTF. The CDR3 DNA follows: TGTGCCAGCAGTGAATATAGGGCAGGGTCGAGGGGTAACTATGGCTACACCTTC.